The T cell receptor beta chain under discussion was sequenced for a study of T-cell memory formation after mild COVID-19. At the level of the study: Largely donor-specific TCR clusters were found.

As concerns this clonotype: Its target is unknown.

TCRdb passed the 5' RACE reads through MiXCR, listing each CDR3 protein once. The sample shows approximately 210,000 distinct CDR3 sequences, around 30% of them seen only once. The length of the CDR3 is 16 residues. V lost 4 bases and J 2 bases, leaving 17 bases between the germline ends. Germline V gene sequence: CDR1 SEHNR, CDR2 FQNEAQ (reference sequence). Study-wide findings and caveats: Chiefly within CM and EM were the contracting CD4+ clones; CD8+ ones were within EMRA. Memory sampled before infection contained some responding clones, suggesting cross-reactive memory joined. Still unconfirmed is whether the second-wave clones peaking on day 37 recognized SARS-CoV-2.

The chain carries TRBV7-9 and TRBJ2-5; D not certain. Input material: PBMCs or a T cell subset sorted from them (not recorded which). The sequence came from an adult woman who had mild COVID-19 (a few samples of this study predate the infection). Cell type and time point are not known. The CDR3 DNA reads TGTGCCAGCAGCTCCTCCGGAACTTTAGGACAAGAGACCCAGTACTTC. Its protein product is CASSSSGTLGQETQYF. The whole variable domain, filled in from reference TRBV7-9 and TRBJ2-5, reads DTGVSQNPRHKITKRGQNVTFRCDPISEHNRLYWYRQTLGQGPEFLTYFQNEAQLEKSRLLSDRFSAERPKGSFSTLEIQRTEQGDSAMYLCASSSSGTLGQETQYFGPGTRLLVL.